Each of the 13 T cell receptor beta chains below was sequenced from the same sample in a study of beta chain features in type 1 diabetes. Of the isolated RNA, all was reverse transcribed, and so the sequenced material was expressed TCRB transcripts. The protocol was immunoSEQ multiplex PCR, while the TCRdb copy is restricted to in-frame clones and leaves out a portion. The sample has 400,000 to 500,000 clones; approximately 15% are singletons. The sequencing input was naive CD4+ T cells from blood. The receptors come from a man aged 25 to 40 in good health.

The chain recombines TRBV28 with TRBJ2-7; D is possibly TRBD1 or TRBD2 (6 bases each). The CDR3 has 12 residues. The V gene lost 2 bases and the J gene lost 10 bases, with 12 bases spanning the gap. Germline V gene data show CDR1 as MDHEN and CDR2 as SYDVKM. Here the CDR3 reads CASSLRGAVQYF. The CDR3 coding sequence is TGTGCCAGCAGTTTAAGGGGGGCTGTTCAGTACTTC.

This clone came up a few times. V usage is TRBV7-2 and J usage is TRBJ2-5, with TRBD1 identical over 8 bases. Trimming cost V 4 bases and J 5 bases; bases outside gene matches: 12. CDR3 length: 16 amino acids. The germline V gene has CDR1 SGHTA and CDR2 FQGNSA. CDR3 protein: CASSSQSEDRVETQYF. The CDR3 DNA reads TGTGCCAGCAGCTCGCAGTCGGAGGACAGGGTTGAGACCCAGTACTTC. Full variable domain (rest looked up from reference TRBV7-2 and TRBJ2-5): GAGVSQSPSNKVTEKGKDVELRCDPISGHTALYWYRQSLGQGLEFLIYFQGNSAPDKSGLPSDRFSAERTGGSVSTLTIQRTQQEDSAVYLCASSSQSEDRVETQYFGPGTRLLVL.

The rearrangement links TRBV15 to TRBJ2-5; D is perhaps TRBD2 (5 bases). Germline CDR1 is LNHNV and CDR2 is YYDKDF (reference sequence). The CDR3 has 15 amino acids. V dropped 1 base and J dropped 6 bases, with 15 bases sitting between them. CDR3 loop: CATSRVTIERKTQYF. CDR3 bases: TGTGCCACCAGCAGAGTGACTATTGAACGGAAGACCCAGTACTTC.

The V call is TRBV5-1, the J call TRBJ2-1; maybe TRBD2 (6 bases). V was shortened by 0 bases and J by 3 bases, with 10 bases between the two germline ends. Germline assignment: CDR1 SGHRS and CDR2 YFSETQ. This CDR3 comprises 15 residues. In nucleotides, the CDR3 is TGCGCCAGCAGCTTGGCCGCGACTAGCTACAATGAGCAGTTCTTC. Amino acid sequence: CASSLAATSYNEQFF.

The genes are TRBV9 and TRBJ2-2, with 8 bases aligning to TRBD2. J was trimmed by 2 bases and V by 4 bases; bases with no gene match: 7. The CDR3 consists of 16 residues. Germline loops: CDR1 SGDLS, CDR2 YYNGEE. CDR3 region: CASSSGLAGNTGELFF. The CDR3 nucleotides read TGTGCCAGCAGCTCCGGACTAGCCGGAAACACCGGGGAGCTGTTTTTT.

In its sample, this clone was seen many times. The chain carries TRBV29-1 and TRBJ2-5; 8 bases agree with TRBD2. V lost 8 bases to trimming and J lost 1 base; unmatched junction nucleotides: 9. Germline lookup yields CDR1 SQVTM and CDR2 ANQGSEA. The CDR3 spans 14 residues. This CDR3 is CSSRAGGFQETQYF. The CDR3, as DNA: TGCAGCTCTCGGGCGGGAGGTTTCCAAGAGACCCAGTACTTC.

The chain joins TRBV27 to TRBJ1-1; D might be TRBD1 (5 bases). Germline assignment: CDR1 MNHEY and CDR2 SMNVEV (reference sequence). CDR3 length: 14 residues. V was trimmed by 4 bases and J by 0 bases, leaving 9 bases between them. DNA of the CDR3: TGTGCCAGCAGTTCGACAGCCGTGAACACTGAAGCTTTCTTT. It codes for CASSSTAVNTEAFF.

The chain joins TRBV5-4 to TRBJ2-7, with TRBD2 identical over 10 bases. CDR1 and CDR2 (germline): SGHNT, YYREEE (reference sequence). The CDR3 totals 15 residues. With 3 bases clipped from V and 9 bases from J, the junction kept 12 bases outside the gene matches. The CDR3 sequence is CASSSGLAAPILQYV. The CDR3 nucleotides read TGTGCCAGCAGCTCCGGACTAGCGGCCCCAATTTTGCAGTACGTC.

This clone was counted ten times or more. The gene calls are TRBV29-1 and TRBJ2-7; possibly TRBD1 for D (5 bases). In germline, CDR1 is SQVTM, CDR2 ANQGSEA. This CDR3 is built from 13 residues. Trimming shortened V by 5 bases and J by 5 bases, and 16 bases separated the two germline ends. The CDR3 region is CSVSPRVVDEQYF. CDR3 DNA: TGCAGCGTTTCCCCCAGGGTGGTCGACGAGCAGTACTTC.

There are a few counts of this clone. The CDR3 reads CASSVASDRVYEQYF. The CDR3 DNA sequence: TGTGCCAGCAGCGTAGCTTCGGACAGGGTCTACGAGCAGTACTTC. The J gene is TRBJ2-7, the V gene TRBV9; 8 bases map to TRBD1. Germline CDR1 and CDR2: SGDLS and YYNGEE. V trimming: 0 bases; J trimming: 3 bases; junction bases outside the gene matches: 5. This CDR3 contains 15 residues.

This chain links TRBV4-1 with TRBJ2-1, with D possibly being TRBD1 or TRBD2 (7 bases each). Trimming shortened V by 0 bases and J by 7 bases, and 19 bases separated the two germline ends. CDR3 size: 17 residues. Germline V CDR1 and CDR2: MGHRA, YSYEKL. CDR3: CASSQDSWEGARNEQFF. The CDR3 region has the DNA TGCGCCAGCAGCCAAGATTCCTGGGAGGGGGCGAGGAATGAGCAGTTCTTC.

The chain has TRBV30 and TRBJ1-1; TRBD1 matches 9 bases. The CDR3 runs 16 residues. Germline V CDR1 and CDR2: GTSNPN, SVGIG (reference sequence). The V segment lost 6 bases and the J segment 7 bases; nucleotides outside the gene matches: 18. CDR3 in amino acids: CACSHGTTGGLGEAFF. The CDR3 DNA follows: TGTGCCTGCAGTCACGGGACCACAGGGGGCTTGGGTGAAGCTTTCTTT.

This clone has more than one count but fewer than ten. This chain connects TRBV21-1 to TRBJ2-1; TRBD2 reflects the table's D call only, with no check against the DNA. TRBV21-1 is annotated as a pseudogene. The CDR3 covers 9 residues. CDR3 bases: TGTGCCAGCATAGTCGGGGAGTTCTTC. It yields the protein CASIVGEFF.